A selection of T cell receptor beta chains follows, all from one sample in a study of identical twins. MiXCR was run by TCRdb on the 5' RACE reads, yielding one entry per CDR3 protein. The data contain some 730,000 distinct CDR3 sequences, around a sixth of them singletons. These data also formed part of another study, on T cells expressing NK-cell markers.

Sequences were obtained from PBMCs. The receptor source for this set is a woman aged 18-30 years in good health. The CDR3 runs from the conserved cysteine through the conserved F or W.

j_call | cdr3_length | v_call | cdr3_aa
TRBJ1-2 | 13 | TRBV12-3/TRBV12-4 | CASSLSLSYGYTF
TRBJ2-1 | 15 | TRBV25-1 | CASSDTSGPFNEQFF
TRBJ2-4 | 14 | TRBV12-3/TRBV12-4 | CASTFGQTKNIQYF
TRBJ1-1 | 14 | TRBV7-2 | CASTSPGFNTEAFF
TRBJ2-3 | 17 | TRBV5-1 | CASSPEPGRPVGHTQYF
TRBJ2-1 | 13 | TRBV6-5 | CASFTSGGNEQFF
TRBJ2-2 | 15 | TRBV12-3/TRBV12-4 | CASSSLGGLAGELFF
TRBJ2-3 | 15 | TRBV6-2/TRBV6-3 | CASSYTSGGTDTQYF
TRBJ1-1 | 14 | TRBV6-1 | CASHFQGRSTEAFF
TRBJ2-3 | 11 | TRBV20-1 | CSASAPGTQYF
TRBJ2-7 | 13 | TRBV7-9 | CASSWPLDDEQYF
TRBJ1-1 | 14 | TRBV20-1 | CSAFPSGRIVKAFF
TRBJ2-5 | 16 | TRBV5-1 | CASSLGGVTLQETQYF
TRBJ1-2 | 15 | TRBV5-1 | CASSPGTGVGYGYTF
TRBJ2-3 | 15 | TRBV7-9 | CASSATSGAADTQYF
TRBJ2-3 | 13 | TRBV5-1 | CASSSEPTDTQYF
TRBJ2-5 | 14 | TRBV5-5 | CASSSATYVETQYF
TRBJ2-7 | 11 | TRBV20-1 | CSARRDNEQYF
TRBJ2-3 | 22 | TRBV29-1 | CSVEGIIGGRPEGGSSTDTQYF
TRBJ2-7 | 16 | TRBV3-1 | CASSQDGGRGSYEQYF
TRBJ1-4 | 16 | TRBV7-9 | CASSPARGGGIEKLFF
TRBJ1-2 | 12 | TRBV29-1 | CSVGGQNYGYTF
TRBJ2-7 | 14 | TRBV4-3 | CASSQGQSSYEQYF
TRBJ2-1 | 14 | TRBV10-3 | CALSSGTGYNEQFF
TRBJ2-5 | 15 | TRBV20-1 | CSASRTGVSRETHYF
TRBJ2-5 | 17 | TRBV2 | CASSTRGLAGEGKTQYF
TRBJ2-7 | 13 | TRBV12-3/TRBV12-4 | CASSSNRAGEQYF
TRBJ1-2 | 12 | TRBV20-1 | CSARTGNYGYTF
TRBJ2-3 | 16 | TRBV7-2 | CASSPGGASGTDTQYF
TRBJ2-7 | 14 | TRBV12-3/TRBV12-4 | CASSWGPRVYEQYF
TRBJ2-2 | 17 | TRBV20-1 | CSARGGGTSGSGGELFF
TRBJ2-1 | 15 | TRBV4-2 | CASSQGEGSYNEQFF
TRBJ2-7 | 15 | TRBV18 | CASSRYSGASYEQYF
TRBJ2-1 | 19 | TRBV18 | CASSQPGIRLAGAYNEQFF
TRBJ1-2 | 13 | TRBV20-1 | CSATFGTPYGYTF
TRBJ2-7 | 12 | TRBV29-1 | CSGSGGTEEQYF
TRBJ2-2 | 14 | TRBV5-1 | CASSLNRPTGELFF
TRBJ2-3 | 15 | TRBV6-5 | CASSYVGRSTDTQYF
TRBJ1-5 | 14 | TRBV2 | CASSENHSNQPQHF
TRBJ1-1 | 13 | TRBV20-1 | CSATKLRDTEAFF
TRBJ2-7 | 14 | TRBV12-3/TRBV12-4 | CASSLFRDPYEQYF